This TCR beta chain was documented in a study of PD-1 blockade in classical Hodgkin lymphoma. About the study: Patients were given intravenous nivolumab, 3 mg/kg, every 2 weeks. Findings and limits, study-wide: CD8+ TCR diversity did not rise significantly by C4D1, unlike CD4+.

No patient escaped relapse after autologous stem cell transplantation, and brentuximab vedotin exposure varied. Produced via immunoSEQ multiplex PCR; TCRdb's table is partial and in-frame only. The sample lists about 110,000 clones, 89% occurring once. V was pared by 5 bases and J by 6 bases, with 10 bases between. Germline loops: CDR1 MDHEN, CDR2 SYDVKM. The CDR3 runs 13 residues. As regards this clone: The antigen is undetermined.

The chain combines TRBV28 with TRBJ2-2; no reliable D call. The TCR comes from a human donor with classical Hodgkin lymphoma. The source material was peripheral blood mononuclear cells (PBMCs), sampled before the second cycle of nivolumab. CDR3 nucleotides: TGTGCCAGCAGTCGGTCGTGGTCCGGGGAGCTGTTTTTT. Amino acid sequence: CASSRSWSGELFF.